This TCR beta chain came from a study of blood T cell repertoires in COVID-19. Background on the study: Spain, Italy and the United States supplied samples that represented acute and convalescent COVID-19. PBMCs, B-cell-depleted T cells, or T cells were the source of the cDNA or gDNA that made up the material.

V trimming: 7 bases; J trimming: 6 bases; junction bases outside the gene matches: 7. The CDR3 covers 13 residues. Germline V lookup: CDR1 ENHRY, CDR2 SYGVKD. Authors' analysis steps: Estimated nucleated cell counts came from reference gene primer amplification. Here immunoSEQ multiplex PCR was the method, and the copy in TCRdb shows in-frame clones only, minus some. V and J calls and clone size follow that table, whereas D and trimming were derived from the DNA. Among 130,000 or so clones listed, roughly 69% were seen once. The chain recombines TRBV10-3 with TRBJ1-1; 8 nucleotides align to TRBD1. This receptor was identified in a woman aged 70-85 years with acute or convalescent COVID-19. What was sequenced was peripheral blood. The CDR3 DNA reads TGTGCCATCATGCCAGGGGGCAGGGCTGAAGCTTTCTTT. It is translated as CAIMPGGRAEAFF.